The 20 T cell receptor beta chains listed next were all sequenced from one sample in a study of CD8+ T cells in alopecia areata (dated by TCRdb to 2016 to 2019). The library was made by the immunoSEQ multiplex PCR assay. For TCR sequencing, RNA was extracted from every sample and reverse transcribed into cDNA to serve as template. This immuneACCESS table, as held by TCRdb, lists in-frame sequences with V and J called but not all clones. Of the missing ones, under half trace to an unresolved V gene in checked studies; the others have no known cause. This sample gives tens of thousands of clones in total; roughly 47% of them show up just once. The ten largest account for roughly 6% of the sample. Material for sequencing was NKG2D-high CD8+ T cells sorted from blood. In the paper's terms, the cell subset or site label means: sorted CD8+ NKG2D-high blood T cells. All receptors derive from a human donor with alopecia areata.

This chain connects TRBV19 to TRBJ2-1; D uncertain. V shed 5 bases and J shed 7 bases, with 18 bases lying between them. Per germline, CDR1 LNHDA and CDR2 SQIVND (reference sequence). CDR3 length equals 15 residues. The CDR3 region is CASSSPSMGENEQFF. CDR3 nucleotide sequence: TGTGCCAGTAGTTCCCCTTCGATGGGCGAGAATGAGCAGTTCTTC.

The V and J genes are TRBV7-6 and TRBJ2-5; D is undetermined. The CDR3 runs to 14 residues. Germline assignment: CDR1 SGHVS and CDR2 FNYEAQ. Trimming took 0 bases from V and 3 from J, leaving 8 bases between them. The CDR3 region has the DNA TGTGCCAGCAGCTTAGCCTCGCAGGAAGAGACCCAGTACTTC. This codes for CASSLASQEETQYF.

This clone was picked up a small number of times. CDR3 sequence: CASSQAGVADTQYF. As DNA, the CDR3 is TGTGCCAGCAGCCAAGCAGGGGTGGCAGATACGCAGTATTTT. The rearrangement links TRBV7-8 to TRBJ2-3; possibly TRBD1 for D (6 bases). This CDR3 contains 14 residues. Per the germline V gene, CDR1 is SGHVS and CDR2 is FQNEAQ. The V and J ends lost 5 bases and 4 bases respectively, with 13 bases between them.

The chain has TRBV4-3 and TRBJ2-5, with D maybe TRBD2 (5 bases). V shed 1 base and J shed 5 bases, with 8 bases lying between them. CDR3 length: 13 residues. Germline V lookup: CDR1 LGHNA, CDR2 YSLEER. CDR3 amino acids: CASSQASRETQYF. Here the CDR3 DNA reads TGCGCCAGCAGCCAAGCTAGCCGGGAGACCCAGTACTTC.

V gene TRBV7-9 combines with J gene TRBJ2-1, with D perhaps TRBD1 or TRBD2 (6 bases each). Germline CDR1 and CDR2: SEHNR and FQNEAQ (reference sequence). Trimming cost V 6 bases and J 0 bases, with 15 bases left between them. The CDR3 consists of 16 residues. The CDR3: CASRAEGGRSYNEQFF. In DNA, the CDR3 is TGTGCCAGCAGGGCCGAGGGGGGCCGCTCCTACAATGAGCAGTTCTTC.

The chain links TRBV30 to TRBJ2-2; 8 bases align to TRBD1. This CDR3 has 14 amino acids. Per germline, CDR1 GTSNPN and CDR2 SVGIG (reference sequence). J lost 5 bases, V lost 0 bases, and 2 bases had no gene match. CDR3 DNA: TGTGCCTGGAGTGTAGGACAGGGTACCGGGGAGCTGTTTTTT. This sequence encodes CAWSVGQGTGELFF.

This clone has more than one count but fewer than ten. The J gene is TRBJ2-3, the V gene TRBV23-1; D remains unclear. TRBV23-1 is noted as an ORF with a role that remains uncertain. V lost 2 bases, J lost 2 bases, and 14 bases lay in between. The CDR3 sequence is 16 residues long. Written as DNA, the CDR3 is TGCGCCAGCAGTCAACCGGGTTACCCTCTCACAGATACGCAGTATTTT. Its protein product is CASSQPGYPLTDTQYF.

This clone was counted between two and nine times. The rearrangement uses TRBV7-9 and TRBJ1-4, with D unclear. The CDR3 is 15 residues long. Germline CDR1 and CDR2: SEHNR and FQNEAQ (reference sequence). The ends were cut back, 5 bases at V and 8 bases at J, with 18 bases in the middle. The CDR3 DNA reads TGTGCCAGCAGCCCCCCAGGCGCCGCGAGAGAAAAACTGTTTTTT. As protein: CASSPPGAAREKLFF.

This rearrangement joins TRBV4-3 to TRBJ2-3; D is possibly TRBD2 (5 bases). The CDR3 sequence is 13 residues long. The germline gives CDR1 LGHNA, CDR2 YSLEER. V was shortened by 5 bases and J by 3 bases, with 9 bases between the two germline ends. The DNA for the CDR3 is TGCGCCAGCAGCGTCACTAGGACAGATACGCAGTATTTT. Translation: CASSVTRTDTQYF.

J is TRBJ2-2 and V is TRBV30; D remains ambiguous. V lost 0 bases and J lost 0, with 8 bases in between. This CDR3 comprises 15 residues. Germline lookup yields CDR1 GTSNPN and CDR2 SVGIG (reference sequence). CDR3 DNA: TGTGCCTGGAGTGTACGGATAACGAACACCGGGGAGCTGTTTTTT. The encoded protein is CAWSVRITNTGELFF.

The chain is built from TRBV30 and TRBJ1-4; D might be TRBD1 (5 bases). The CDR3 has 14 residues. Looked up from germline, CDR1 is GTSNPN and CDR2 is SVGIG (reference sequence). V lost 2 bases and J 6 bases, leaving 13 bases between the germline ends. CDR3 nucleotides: TGTGCCTGGAGTCAAGGGCAGGGATATGAAAAACTGTTTTTT. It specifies CAWSQGQGYEKLFF.

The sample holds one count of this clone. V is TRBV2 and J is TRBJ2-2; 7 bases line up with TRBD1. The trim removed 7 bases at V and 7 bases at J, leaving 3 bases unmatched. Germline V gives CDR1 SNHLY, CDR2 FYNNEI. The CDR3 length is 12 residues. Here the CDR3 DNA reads TGTGCCAGCACTCCAGGGGGCGGGGAGCTGTTTTTT. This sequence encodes CASTPGGGELFF.

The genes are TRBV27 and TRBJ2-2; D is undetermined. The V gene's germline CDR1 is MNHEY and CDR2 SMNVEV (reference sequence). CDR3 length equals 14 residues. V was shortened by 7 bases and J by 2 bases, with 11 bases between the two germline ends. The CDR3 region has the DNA TGTGCCAGCACACCGGATTTCAACACCGGGGAGCTGTTTTTT. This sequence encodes CASTPDFNTGELFF.

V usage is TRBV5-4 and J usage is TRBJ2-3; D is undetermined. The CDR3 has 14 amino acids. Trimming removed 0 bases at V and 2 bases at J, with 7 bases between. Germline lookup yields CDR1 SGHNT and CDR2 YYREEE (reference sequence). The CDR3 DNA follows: TGTGCCAGCAGCTTGGGCAGTATCACAGATACGCAGTATTTT. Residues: CASSLGSITDTQYF. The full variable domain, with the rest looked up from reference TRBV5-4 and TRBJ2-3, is ETGVTQSPTHLIKTRGQQVTLRCSSQSGHNTVSWYQQALGQGPQFIFQYYREEENGRGNFPPRFSGLQFPNYSSELNVNALELDDSALYLCASSLGSITDTQYFGPGTRLTVL.

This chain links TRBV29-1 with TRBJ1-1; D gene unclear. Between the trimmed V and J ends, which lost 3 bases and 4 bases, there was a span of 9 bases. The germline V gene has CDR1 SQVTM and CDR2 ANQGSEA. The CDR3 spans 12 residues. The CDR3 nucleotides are TGCAGCGTTGATGTAGAGGCCACTGAAGCTTTCTTT. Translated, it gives CSVDVEATEAFF.

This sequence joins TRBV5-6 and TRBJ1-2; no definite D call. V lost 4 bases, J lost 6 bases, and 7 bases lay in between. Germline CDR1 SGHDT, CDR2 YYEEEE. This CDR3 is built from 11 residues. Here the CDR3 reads CASSGDNGYTF. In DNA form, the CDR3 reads TGTGCCAGCAGCGGCGACAATGGCTACACCTTC.

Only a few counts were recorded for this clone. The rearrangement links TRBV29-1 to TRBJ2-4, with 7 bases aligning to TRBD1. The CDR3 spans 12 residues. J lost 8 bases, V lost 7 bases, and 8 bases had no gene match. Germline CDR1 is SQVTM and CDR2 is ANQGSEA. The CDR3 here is CSATGFSHIQYF. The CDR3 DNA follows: TGCAGCGCGACAGGGTTTAGTCACATTCAGTACTTC.

Here the CDR3 reads CASSLRPGELFF. CDR3 DNA: TGTGCCAGCAGCCTCCGGCCCGGGGAGCTGTTTTTT. The chain has TRBV5-4 and TRBJ2-2; D is unclear. CDR1 SGHNT and CDR2 YYREEE come from the germline V gene (reference sequence). Between the trimmed V and J ends, which lost 4 bases and 6 bases, there was a span of 7 bases. The CDR3 runs to 12 residues.

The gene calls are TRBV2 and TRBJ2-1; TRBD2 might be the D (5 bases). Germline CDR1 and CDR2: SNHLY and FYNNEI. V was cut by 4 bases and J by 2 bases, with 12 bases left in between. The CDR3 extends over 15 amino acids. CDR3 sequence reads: CASSVGGSAYNEQFF. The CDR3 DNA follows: TGTGCCAGCAGTGTAGGTGGTAGCGCCTACAATGAGCAGTTCTTC.

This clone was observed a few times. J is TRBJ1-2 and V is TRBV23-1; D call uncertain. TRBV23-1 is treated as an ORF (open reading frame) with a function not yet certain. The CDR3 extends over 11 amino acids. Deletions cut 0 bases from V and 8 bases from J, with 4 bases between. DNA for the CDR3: TGCGCCAGCAGTCAATCCGGCGGCTACACCTTC. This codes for CASSQSGGYTF.